This TCR beta chain was captured in a study of cytomegalovirus exposure and HLA in healthy donors. Primers for the PCR totalled 60 Vbeta and 13 Jbeta. Profiling relied on immunoSEQ multiplex PCR, and the TCRdb table lists in-frame clones only, not all of them. The sample consists of approximately 90,000 clones, approximately 80% of them appearing once. Trimming pared 2 bases from V and 5 bases from J, leaving 15 bases between. Per germline, CDR1 SGHVS and CDR2 FQNEAQ. This CDR3 spans 16 amino acids. The clonotype was recovered from a man in his forties in good health and CMV-seronegative. J is TRBJ2-2 and V is TRBV7-8; possible D gene TRBD2, 6 bases. The source material was PBMCs. CDR3 coding DNA: TGTGCCAGCAGCTTAAGGCGGGACCTGAGAACCGGGGAGCTGTTTTTT. Its protein is CASSLRRDLRTGELFF.